The next 6 T cell receptor beta chains were all read from a single sample in a study of long-term antiretroviral therapy in people with HIV. The immunoSEQ assay was v3.0, run at survey level. Assay: immunoSEQ multiplex PCR; the TCRdb copy retains only in-frame clones and omits some. The sample shows under 20,000 clones, approximately 75% of them seen only once. The sample was unsorted PBMCs, taken 0.3 years after starting antiretroviral therapy. These receptors all stem from a man aged 18 to 35 with HIV.

This chain links TRBV30 with TRBJ2-3; TRBD2 agrees at 9 bases. The V and J ends lost 2 bases and 5 bases, in that order; junction bases with no gene match: 5. Germline V gives CDR1 GTSNPN, CDR2 SVGIG (reference sequence). This CDR3 contains 14 residues. CDR3 sequence reads: CAWSQAGGRDTQYF. CDR3 DNA: TGTGCCTGGAGTCAGGCGGGGGGGCGAGATACGCAGTATTTT.

The sample holds a few counts of this clone. V and J are TRBV20-1 and TRBJ1-6; tentatively, D is TRBD1 (5 bases). This CDR3 has 11 residues. V gave up 3 bases and J gave up 16 bases, with 13 bases separating them. Germline-derived CDR1 and CDR2 are DFQATT and SNEGSKA (reference sequence). For the CDR3, the DNA is TGCAGTGCTAGGTGGGGCGTGGAACTCCACTTT. It codes for CSARWGVELHF.

This clone was counted a single time. J is TRBJ1-3 and V is TRBV7-2; D perhaps matches TRBD1 (5 bases). The CDR3 is 16 amino acids. V was clipped by 1 base and J by 0 bases, with 10 bases between them. The germline gives CDR1 SGHTA, CDR2 FQGNSA. As DNA, the CDR3 is TGTGCCAGCAGCTTAGTTGGGGGGATCTCTGGAAACACCATATATTTT. It encodes CASSLVGGISGNTIYF. The whole variable domain, remainder taken from reference TRBV7-2 and TRBJ1-3, is GAGVSQSPSNKVTEKGKDVELRCDPISGHTALYWYRQSLGQGLEFLIYFQGNSAPDKSGLPSDRFSAERTGGSVSTLTIQRTQQEDSAVYLCASSLVGGISGNTIYFGEGSWLTVV.

The CDR3 DNA reads as TGTGCCACCTCTCCCGGACCCGTGACTGAAGCTTTCTTT. It specifies CATSPGPVTEAFF. The chain carries TRBV27 and TRBJ1-1; no definite D call. Germline values: CDR1 MNHEY, CDR2 SMNVEV (reference sequence). The CDR3 sequence is 13 residues long. Trimming stripped 10 bases from V and 5 bases from J, with 17 bases between.

The V gene is TRBV13, the J gene TRBJ2-7, with D perhaps given as TRBD1 or TRBD2 (5 bases each). Per germline, CDR1 PRHDT and CDR2 FYEKMQ (reference sequence). The CDR3 consists of 15 residues. V was trimmed by 4 bases and J by 4 bases, leaving 17 bases between them. The CDR3 nucleotides are TGTGCCAGCAGCTCCGTTTCGGGGCAGAATTACGAGCAGTACTTC. Residues: CASSSVSGQNYEQYF.

This chain joins TRBV7-6 and TRBJ2-5; TRBD2 is a possible D gene (6 bases). Germline V gene data show CDR1 as SGHVS and CDR2 as FNYEAQ. The CDR3 is 15 residues long. V was pared by 5 bases and J by 4 bases, with 17 bases between. CDR3 sequence (DNA): TGTGCCAGCAGCCCTTACGAGCAGGGAGGAGAGACCCAGTACTTC. It is translated as CASSPYEQGGETQYF.